This TCR beta chain originates from a study of regulatory T cells in long-lasting Graves disease. Findings of the study overall: Among the persistent patients, 2,500 to 3,000 public clonotypes were shared, more than the approximately 970 shared among new patients. Compared with new cases, persistent Graves' patients showed reduced TCR diversity.

HTBI primers from iRepertoire and Arm-PCR of CDR3 regions yielded the TCR beta libraries. In the authors' workflow: Taken together, the samples had 62 TRBV and 14 TRBJ segments identified. One entry per CDR3 protein, called by TCRdb with MiXCR from the multiplex PCR reads. The V and J calls follow TCRdb's processing rather than the paper's. The sample lists hundreds of thousands of distinct CDR3 sequences, roughly a fifth occurring once. A word on this clonotype: The antigen remains undetermined.

The sample's time point: persistent/refractory GD, antithyroid drugs over 5 years with positive TRAb. RNA isolated from PBMCs was used to make the TCR library. The starting material was peripheral blood mononuclear cells (PBMCs), obtained when the disease was refractory, from a patient treated with antithyroid drugs. The sequence came from a female donor with Graves disease.

Here the CDR3 reads CASSYSIMDQPQHF. DNA of the CDR3: TGTGCCAGCAGTTACTCGATTATGGATCAGCCCCAGCATTTT. The genes are TRBV6-2 or TRBV6-3 and TRBJ1-5, with no clear D. Germline V gene lookup returns CDR1 MNHEY and CDR2 SVGEGT. This CDR3 contains 14 residues. V dropped 0 bases and J dropped 5 bases, with 8 bases sitting between them.